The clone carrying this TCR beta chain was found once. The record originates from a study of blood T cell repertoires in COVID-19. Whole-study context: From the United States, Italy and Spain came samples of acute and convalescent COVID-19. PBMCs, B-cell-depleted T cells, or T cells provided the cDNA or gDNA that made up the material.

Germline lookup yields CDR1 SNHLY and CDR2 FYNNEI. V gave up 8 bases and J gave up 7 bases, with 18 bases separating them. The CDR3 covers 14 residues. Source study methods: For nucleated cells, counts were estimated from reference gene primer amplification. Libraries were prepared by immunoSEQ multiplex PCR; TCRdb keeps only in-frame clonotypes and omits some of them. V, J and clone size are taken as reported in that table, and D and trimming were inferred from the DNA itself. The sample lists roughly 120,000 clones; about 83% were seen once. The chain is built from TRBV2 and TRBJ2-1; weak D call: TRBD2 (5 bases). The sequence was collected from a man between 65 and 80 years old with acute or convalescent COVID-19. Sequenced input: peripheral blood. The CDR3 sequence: CASSVEGSGNEQFF. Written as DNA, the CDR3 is TGTGCCAGCTCCGTAGAAGGATCGGGGAATGAGCAGTTCTTC.